This paragraph reports one T cell receptor beta chain. Its antigen is not identified. The data were produced by immunoSEQ multiplex PCR, yet TCRdb's version contains in-frame clones alone and is incomplete. Here the sample spans tens of thousands of clones, about nine tenths being singletons. This entry comes from a study of OX40 agonist ivuxolimab in advanced cancers. Study observations and caveats: Among T cells, CD8+ cells averaged more expanded clones than CD4+ cells.

Trimming removed 2 bases at V and 0 bases at J, with 3 bases between. The CDR3 covers 13 residues. Germline CDR1 MNHEY, CDR2 SMNVEV (reference sequence). Specimen: CD4+ or CD8+ T cells sorted from blood, collected in a trial of the OX40 agonist ivuxolimab. The chain is built from TRBV27 and TRBJ2-3; D is unclear. This receptor was taken from an adult with an advanced solid tumor such as melanoma, head and neck, liver or kidney cancer. CDR3 in amino acids: CASSLASTDTQYF. The CDR3 bases are TGTGCCAGCAGTTTAGCAAGCACAGATACGCAGTATTTT.